The 30 T cell receptor beta chains in this list originate from one sample, sequenced in a study of response to subunit inactivated influenza vaccine. TCRdb reanalysed the RT-PCR reads using MiXCR and keeps one entry per CDR3 protein. The sample records hundreds of thousands of distinct CDR3 sequences, 21% being singletons. Specimen: PBMCs from blood, collected 21 months after vaccination. The receptor set was obtained from a man between 50 and 75 years old who received an inactivated influenza vaccine.

The rearrangement links TRBV19 to TRBJ2-7; the match to TRBD2 covers 9 bases. This CDR3 spans 14 amino acids. V shed 5 bases and J 2 bases; nucleotides not matched to a gene: 4. The germline CDR1 and CDR2 sequences are LNHDA and SQIVND (reference sequence). The CDR3 loop reads CASSAGLATYEQYF. CDR3 coding DNA: TGTGCCAGTAGTGCGGGACTAGCAACCTACGAGCAGTACTTC. Complete variable domain (other parts from reference TRBV19 and TRBJ2-7): DGGITQSPKYLFRKEGQNVTLSCEQNLNHDAMYWYRQDPGQGLRLIYYSQIVNDFQKGDIAEGYSVSREKKESFPLTVTSAQKNPTAFYLCASSAGLATYEQYFGPGTRLTVT.

This chain links TRBV4-3 with TRBJ1-1; a possible D gene is TRBD1 (6 bases). Germline V CDR1 and CDR2: LGHNA, YSLEER. The CDR3 extends over 14 amino acids. Trimming left V 2 bases short and J 7 bases short, with 14 bases between. CDR3 residues: CASSQQGYGGEAFF. Here the CDR3 DNA reads TGCGCCAGCAGCCAACAGGGGTATGGCGGTGAAGCTTTCTTT.

This clonotype has a count of ten or more. For the CDR3, the DNA is TGTGCCAGCAGCTTAAACTGGGCAGACGGCTACACCTTC. Protein product: CASSLNWADGYTF. The chain recombines TRBV7-9 with TRBJ1-2; D is ambiguous. Trimming took 2 bases from V and 8 from J, leaving 12 bases between them. Germline loops: CDR1 SEHNR, CDR2 FQNEAQ (reference sequence). CDR3 length: 13 amino acids.

This clonotype was observed a few times. The CDR3 loop is CASSYSTNSGNTIYF. The DNA of the CDR3 is TGTGCCAGCAGTTACTCCACTAACTCTGGAAACACCATATATTTT. The chain joins TRBV6-5 to TRBJ1-3; D is unclear. CDR3 length: 15 residues. V was pared by 0 bases and J by 0 bases, with 6 bases between. The germline gives CDR1 MNHEY, CDR2 SVGAGI.

This clonotype appeared many times. The chain carries TRBV29-1 and TRBJ1-2; 10 bases line up with TRBD1. Germline-derived CDR1 and CDR2 are SQVTM and ANQGSEA. The junction had 7 bases not matched to a gene; V was cut back by 7 bases and J by 5 bases. CDR3 size: 13 residues. CDR3 coding DNA: TGCAGCGGGGGGACAGGGGAAATGTATGGCTACACCTTC. It encodes CSGGTGEMYGYTF.

The chain combines TRBV27 with TRBJ2-5, with 10 positions matching TRBD1. The V and J ends lost 6 bases and 9 bases, in that order; junction bases with no gene match: 10. The CDR3 runs 14 residues. Germline values: CDR1 MNHEY, CDR2 SMNVEV (reference sequence). For the CDR3, the DNA is TGTGCCAGCAGCCCGGGACAGGGGTATGAGCCCCAGTACTTC. This sequence encodes CASSPGQGYEPQYF.

The table lists this clonotype with a few counts. The rearrangement links TRBV29-1 to TRBJ1-1; TRBD1 matches at 9 bases. Germline values: CDR1 SQVTM, CDR2 ANQGSEA. This CDR3 comprises 16 residues. Germline trimming cut 0 bases from V and 2 bases from J; bases unmatched to any gene: 7. As DNA, the CDR3 is TGCAGCGTTGAAGAACAGGGGGCGATTCTAAACACTGAAGCTTTCTTT. Its protein is CSVEEQGAILNTEAFF. The full variable domain, in which reference TRBV29-1 and TRBJ1-1 provide the parts outside the CDR3, is SAVISQKPSRDICQRGTSLTIQCQVDSQVTMMFWYRQQPGQSLTLIATANQGSEATYESGFVIDKFPISRPNLTFSTLTVSNMSPEDSSIYLCSVEEQGAILNTEAFFGQGTRLTVV.

The table lists this clonotype with a few counts. In DNA, the CDR3 is TGTGCCAGCAGGAACAGGGAGACAGATACGCAGTATTTT. Its protein product is CASRNRETDTQYF. The chain couples TRBV27 to TRBJ2-3; TRBD1 might be the D (6 bases). Germline CDR1 MNHEY, CDR2 SMNVEV (reference sequence). The ends were cut back, 6 bases at V and 3 bases at J, with 10 bases in the middle. The CDR3 sequence is 13 residues long.

The chain recombines TRBV5-6 with TRBJ1-1, with D possibly being TRBD1 (5 bases). Germline-derived CDR1 and CDR2 are SGHDT and YYEEEE. The CDR3 is 14 amino acids. Trimming stripped 4 bases from V and 5 bases from J, with 15 bases between. CDR3 coding DNA: TGTGCCAGCAGCGGGGGACTGGGGTTGACTGAAGCTTTCTTT. Its translation: CASSGGLGLTEAFF.

V is TRBV27 and J is TRBJ1-5; no clear D gene. Germline loops: CDR1 MNHEY, CDR2 SMNVEV (reference sequence). The V end was cut by 6 bases, the J end by 6 bases, with 12 bases between. The CDR3 contains 13 residues. The CDR3 sequence is CASSTERGQPQHF. CDR3 DNA sequence: TGTGCCAGCAGCACGGAACGTGGTCAGCCCCAGCATTTT.

This chain joins TRBV5-1 and TRBJ1-1, with 8 nucleotides matching TRBD1. Looked up from germline, CDR1 is SGHRS and CDR2 is YFSETQ. The CDR3 has 15 amino acids. After removal of 0 bases from V and 2 bases from J, the junction contained 3 bases not matched to a gene. The CDR3 here is CASSLDRGINTEAFF. The CDR3 DNA reads TGCGCCAGCAGCTTGGACAGGGGGATTAACACTGAAGCTTTCTTT. Full variable domain (outside the CDR3, taken from reference TRBV5-1 and TRBJ1-1): KAGVTQTPRYLIKTRGQQVTLSCSPISGHRSVSWYQQTPGQGLQFLFEYFSETQRNKGNFPGRFSGRQFSNSRSEMNVSTLELGDSALYLCASSLDRGINTEAFFGQGTRLTVV.

This clonotype has more than one count but fewer than ten. The V and J genes are TRBV20-1 and TRBJ2-3; tentatively, D is TRBD1 (6 bases). The CDR3 extends over 15 amino acids. Germline V lookup: CDR1 DFQATT, CDR2 SNEGSKA (reference sequence). V dropped 3 bases and J dropped 4 bases, with 17 bases sitting between them. CDR3 residues: CSARSWGRGADTQYF. CDR3 bases: TGCAGTGCTAGGTCCTGGGGGCGAGGCGCAGATACGCAGTATTTT.

This clonotype was observed at least ten times. The chain joins TRBV20-1 to TRBJ1-4, with D uncertain. V was trimmed by 1 base and J by 4 bases, leaving 10 bases between them. CDR3 length: 14 residues. CDR1 is DFQATT and CDR2 is SNEGSKA in the germline V gene (reference sequence). CDR3 coding DNA: TGCAGTGCTAGAGGAGGCTACGGTAATGAAAAACTGTTTTTT. Translation: CSARGGYGNEKLFF.

This clonotype was counted between two and nine times. The rearrangement links TRBV12-3 or TRBV12-4 to TRBJ2-5, with D uncertain. CDR3 length equals 12 residues. Trimming removed 1 base from V and 5 bases from J, with 5 bases in between. CDR3 sequence: CASSLGKETQYF. For the CDR3, the DNA is TGTGCCAGCAGTTTAGGAAAGGAGACCCAGTACTTC.

Only one count was recorded for this clonotype. The rearrangement uses TRBV19 and TRBJ1-5, with D maybe TRBD1 (5 bases). This CDR3 spans 19 amino acids. V lost 7 bases, J lost 0 bases, and 25 bases lay in between. CDR1 is LNHDA and CDR2 is SQIVND in the germline V gene (reference sequence). CDR3 in amino acids: CASTRQLGGPKYSNQPQHF. DNA for the CDR3: TGTGCCAGTACCCGTCAACTCGGGGGACCAAAATATAGCAATCAGCCCCAGCATTTT.

This clonotype was observed a single time. At one of its ends the junction is not consistent with the germline gene, which may arise from a read error. The genes are TRBV5-1 and TRBJ1-5, with 8 bases fitting TRBD1. Looked up from germline, CDR1 is SGHRS and CDR2 is YFSETQ. The CDR3 extends over 13 amino acids. The CDR3 here is CAGSLTGDQPQHF. The CDR3 DNA reads as TGCGCCGGCAGCTTGACAGGGGATCAGCCCCAGCATTTT.

The chain uses TRBV30 and TRBJ1-6; D unresolved. CDR3 length: 14 residues. CDR1 is GTSNPN, CDR2 SVGIG, per germline (reference sequence). V lost 0 bases and J 6 bases, leaving 9 bases between the germline ends. The CDR3 loop reads CAWSVEQLNSPLHF. The CDR3, as DNA: TGTGCCTGGAGTGTAGAACAGCTTAATTCACCCCTCCACTTT.

This clonotype occurred a few times. The chain employs TRBV3-1 and TRBJ2-3; TRBD2 aligns across 7 bases. CDR3 length: 17 residues. J was trimmed by 6 bases and V by 1 base; bases with no gene match: 13. CDR1 and CDR2 (germline): LGHDT, YNNKEL (reference sequence). For the CDR3, the DNA is TGTGCCAGCAGCCAAGGAACACTAGCGCCCTGGATGGATACGCAGTATTTT. Translated, it gives CASSQGTLAPWMDTQYF.

This clonotype has just a few counts. This chain links TRBV5-1 with TRBJ1-3, with D possibly matching TRBD1 (6 bases). CDR1 is SGHRS, CDR2 YFSETQ, per germline. The CDR3 has 14 amino acids. Trimming pared 4 bases from V and 1 base from J, leaving 9 bases between. CDR3 coding DNA: TGCGCCAGCAGCCCCGGGACATCTGGAAACACCATATATTTT. Translating gives CASSPGTSGNTIYF.

In this sample, this clonotype turned up a few times. The genes are TRBV7-2 and TRBJ1-2; D is possibly TRBD1 (5 bases). The V and J ends lost 2 bases and 4 bases respectively, with 11 bases between them. Germline CDR1 is SGHTA and CDR2 is FQGNSA. The CDR3 spans 14 residues. CDR3 sequence: CASSLPGRGYGYTF. DNA of the CDR3: TGTGCCAGCAGCTTACCAGGGCGGGGCTATGGCTACACCTTC.

This chain links TRBV3-1 with TRBJ1-2, with D unclear. The V end was cut by 4 bases, the J end by 4 bases, with 10 bases between. The V gene's germline CDR1 is LGHDT and CDR2 YNNKEL (reference sequence). The CDR3 contains 13 residues. The CDR3 reads CASSLTETYGYTF. The CDR3 region has the DNA TGTGCCAGCAGCCTGACGGAAACCTATGGCTACACCTTC.

A few counts support this clonotype. V usage is TRBV5-1 and J usage is TRBJ2-2, with D possibly being TRBD1 (5 bases). V lost 4 bases to trimming and J lost 1 base, with 8 bases between them. CDR3 size: 14 residues. CDR1 and CDR2 (germline): SGHRS, YFSETQ. The CDR3 DNA reads as TGCGCCAGCAGCCAGACAGTGAACACCGGGGAGCTGTTTTTT. This gives the protein CASSQTVNTGELFF.

The chain uses TRBV7-2 and TRBJ1-6; 9 bases agree with TRBD1. The CDR3 contains 15 residues. V was pared by 6 bases and J by 7 bases, with 7 bases of the junction left unmatched. Germline lookup yields CDR1 SGHTA and CDR2 FQGNSA. In nucleotides, the CDR3 is TGTGCCAGCAGAAGGACAGGGGATGGGAATTCACCCCTCCACTTT. This translates into CASRRTGDGNSPLHF.

This clonotype was counted between two and nine times. The chain has TRBV5-1 and TRBJ2-7; TRBD2 agrees at 10 bases. CDR3 length: 16 amino acids. Germline V gene data show CDR1 as SGHRS and CDR2 as YFSETQ. The trim removed 0 bases at V and 3 bases at J, leaving 6 bases unmatched. Here the CDR3 reads CASSLAASGSFYEQYF. The CDR3 DNA sequence: TGCGCCAGCAGCTTGGCGGCTAGCGGGAGTTTCTACGAGCAGTACTTC. The full variable domain, with the rest looked up from reference TRBV5-1 and TRBJ2-7, is KAGVTQTPRYLIKTRGQQVTLSCSPISGHRSVSWYQQTPGQGLQFLFEYFSETQRNKGNFPGRFSGRQFSNSRSEMNVSTLELGDSALYLCASSLAASGSFYEQYFGPGTRLTVT.

The J gene is TRBJ2-3, the V gene TRBV12-3 or TRBV12-4, with a weak D call TRBD1 (5 bases). The CDR3 runs to 14 residues. V was shortened by 6 bases and J by 0 bases, with 10 bases between the two germline ends. The CDR3 DNA follows: TGTGCCAGCAGGGACAAGGCTAGCACAGATACGCAGTATTTT. Protein sequence: CASRDKASTDTQYF.

Only a few counts were recorded for this clonotype. The rearrangement uses TRBV12-3 or TRBV12-4 and TRBJ1-5; 7 positions agree with TRBD1. The CDR3 runs 15 residues. The junction had 6 bases not matched to a gene; V was cut back by 6 bases and J by 1 base. Here the CDR3 reads CASSREGASNQPQHF. CDR3 coding DNA: TGTGCCAGCAGCAGAGAGGGGGCAAGCAATCAGCCCCAGCATTTT.

On this clonotype: A much larger clonotype is one base distant, so this may be a read error. The CDR3 DNA reads TGTGCCAGCAGTTTAGGCTGGCCCACTGAAGCTTTCTTT. Its translation: CASSLGWPTEAFF. V gene TRBV12-3 or TRBV12-4 combines with J gene TRBJ1-1; D is uncertain. This CDR3 has 13 residues. The germline V and J ends were trimmed by 1 base and 4 bases, with 7 bases remaining between them.

This clonotype was detected a few times. V and J are TRBV20-1 and TRBJ1-1, with D uncertain. CDR1 and CDR2 from the germline V gene are DFQATT and SNEGSKA (reference sequence). This CDR3 has 17 residues. V lost 2 bases and J 4 bases, leaving 23 bases between the germline ends. The CDR3 loop is CSARRTAPLIGSTEAFF. CDR3 DNA sequence: TGCAGTGCTAGACGGACGGCCCCACTTATCGGGAGCACTGAAGCTTTCTTT.

The rearrangement joins TRBV29-1 to TRBJ2-2; D might be TRBD1 (6 bases). The CDR3 length is 14 residues. The germline V gene has CDR1 SQVTM and CDR2 ANQGSEA. The V gene lost 6 bases and the J gene lost 4 bases, with 15 bases spanning the gap. CDR3 sequence: CSVTKDRTTGELFF. Here the CDR3 DNA reads TGCAGCGTAACTAAGGACAGAACCACCGGGGAGCTGTTTTTT.

This clonotype appeared many times. The chain couples TRBV6-2 or TRBV6-3 to TRBJ1-2; no firm D call. Trimming stripped 7 bases from V and 4 bases from J, with 16 bases between. Per the germline V gene, CDR1 is MNHEY and CDR2 is SVGEGT. The CDR3 has 14 amino acids. Here the CDR3 reads CASTPGSGRYGYTF. The CDR3 coding sequence is TGTGCCAGCACCCCTGGTAGCGGACGCTATGGCTACACCTTC.